Listed below are T cell receptor beta chains from one sample, sequenced in a study of blood T cell repertoires in COVID-19. Profiled with immunoSEQ multiplex PCR; TCRdb holds only in-frame clones, not every one. Seen here are 310,000 or so clones, around 90% observed once, and the top ten hold around 5.8%. Sequenced material: PBMCs or T cells enriched from blood (not recorded which). The receptors stem from a woman aged 40-49 years who had recovered from COVID-19. Both conserved end residues are trimmed from each CDR3. A D gene is named only where the DNA matches it firmly.

D	V	J	CDR3
NA	TRBV6-5	TRBJ1-1	ASSPPGDTEAF
TRBD2	TRBV5-1	TRBJ2-5	ASSLAASGAEETQY
TRBD2	TRBV11-2	TRBJ2-1	ASSFRGREGYNEQF
TRBD2	TRBV18	TRBJ2-5	ASSPASFSRESKETQY
NA	TRBV11-2	TRBJ1-2	ASSSYRDVWGYGYT
TRBD1	TRBV19	TRBJ1-4	ASSTSRGGLEKLF
TRBD2	TRBV28	TRBJ2-1	ASSKWTSSNEQF
NA	TRBV9	TRBJ2-3	ASSVETGSTDTQY
NA	TRBV27	TRBJ2-3	ASSPKPTSTDTQY
TRBD2	TRBV7-7	TRBJ2-2	ASRRGLALSGELF
NA	TRBV4-3	TRBJ2-6	ASSQATGVLSGANVLT
NA	TRBV4-3	TRBJ2-7	ASSHLGDYEQY
NA	TRBV10-3	TRBJ2-7	AIRDSGPPEQY
NA	TRBV12-3/TRBV12-4	TRBJ2-7	ATQDSNSYEQY
NA	TRBV2	TRBJ2-1	ASSDAPPLSGQF
TRBD1	TRBV19	TRBJ1-5	ASSDDRGNQPQH
TRBD1	TRBV7-9	TRBJ2-7	ASSLDYGTGTYEQY
NA	TRBV6-2/TRBV6-3	TRBJ2-5	ASSFLGQSAETQY
TRBD1	TRBV30	TRBJ1-6	AWSGDSSYNSPLH
NA	TRBV11-2	TRBJ2-7	ASSMRPGASEQY
TRBD2	TRBV27	TRBJ2-3	ASSRTSGNTDTQY
NA	TRBV10-2	TRBJ2-3	ASSLLLAGTDTQY
TRBD1	TRBV7-2	TRBJ2-3	ASSLGTGGEGTQY
TRBD2	TRBV18	TRBJ2-3	ASSRTAGGSTDTQY
TRBD2	TRBV2	TRBJ2-7	ASSVGTSGAYEQY
NA	TRBV7-3	TRBJ1-3	ASSSMGAPGNTIY
NA	TRBV9	TRBJ2-7	ASSPGTHYEQY
NA	TRBV14	TRBJ2-1	ASSQRTTYNEQF
NA	TRBV28	TRBJ2-5	ASSGTRGEETQY
NA	TRBV5-1	TRBJ2-1	ASSADPRVDEQF
TRBD2	TRBV7-2	TRBJ2-7	ASSFASGDSYEQY
TRBD1	TRBV15	TRBJ1-3	ATSKQGSSHSGNTIY
NA	TRBV21-1	TRBJ2-3	ASSLLGLAGDPDTQY
TRBD1	TRBV5-4	TRBJ1-1	ASRKDRATRTEAF
NA	TRBV4-1	TRBJ2-7	ASSQDLLAYEQY
TRBD1	TRBV18	TRBJ1-5	ASSLQTGRGQPQH
TRBD1	TRBV11-2	TRBJ1-3	ASSLITGVGNTIY